This entry describes one T cell receptor beta chain. Its antigen is unknown. Base qualities are not recorded, but no much larger clone differs from it by a single base. The germline V gene encodes CDR1 MNHEY and CDR2 SMNVEV (reference sequence). V drops 5 bases and J drops 8 bases, leaving 15 bases in between. From the cysteine through the phenylalanine, the CDR3 covers 13 amino acids. Just CDR3 DNA is preserved here, 39 bases in frame from base 1. In the ViraFEST assay, PBMC were stimulated with viral peptide pools, and antigen-specific CD4+ T cell clonotypes were then identified by expansion using TCR sequencing. After 10 to 11 days of culture, CD4+ T cells were isolated with the EasySep CD4+ T cell isolation kit. Negative nucleocapsid antibody results before and after vaccination confirmed that the healthy vaccine recipients had no prior SARS-CoV-2 infection. About 1.8 million PBMC per well were cultured with approximately 10 ug/ml peptides in IMDM containing around 5% human AB serum, roughly 10 IU/ml IL-2 and gentamicin. Half of the culture medium was replaced with fresh IL-2-containing medium on days 3 and 7. Unless noted otherwise, every peptide stimulation condition was cultured in triplicate wells. PBMC were separated from whole blood using Ficoll-Paque Plus gradient centrifugation and were then either cryopreserved at -140C or used fresh. The overlapping peptide pools covered the spike proteins of SARS-CoV-2 and of the common cold coronaviruses HCoV-NL63, HCoV-OC43 and HCoV-229E. The QIAamp micro DNA kit was used to extract genomic DNA from the cultured CD4+ T cells.

The data derive from a study of vaccination effects on CD4 cells after COVID-19 (dated by TCRdb to between 2021 and 2024). In terms of the full investigation: Each participant got two doses of an mRNA SARS-CoV-2 vaccine, either BNT162b2 or mRNA-1273. SARS-CoV-2 spike-specific CD4+ TCR repertoires from before and after mRNA vaccination were compared in COVID-19 convalescent patients and in infection-naive vaccine recipients. A total of roughly 9 COVID-19 convalescent patients and several SARS-CoV-2-naive healthy vaccine recipients were included in the full study. The Oncomine TCR Beta short-read assay on an Illumina iSeq 100 was used to sequence cultures from other donors in the study. General conclusions and limits of the study: Only a small number of convalescent patients were included, and no early post-infection timepoints were available, which limited the study. Among healthy vaccine recipients, nearly all vaccine-induced clones were SARS-CoV-2 mono-reactive, and just 1 of 255 was cross-reactive with common cold coronaviruses. Both infection-induced and vaccine-induced clones contracted markedly at late post-vaccination timepoints, which is consistent with waning T cell responses.

Receptor amplification or capture employed the immunoSEQ multiplex PCR assay. DNA from the cultured, isolated CD4+ T cells was subjected to TCR beta CDR3 sequencing. Concerning the study's data processing: Non-productive TCR sequences were discarded, and reads were trimmed to the CDR3 region, with only CDR3s of 7 or more amino acids retained. Antigen-specific clonotypes were identified with the MANAFEST web app by comparing expansion in peptide wells against reference cultures. To be called positive, a clone needed expansion at FDR<0.05 compared with the reference and with all other wells, an odds ratio greater than 5, and a frequency greater than 0.1% in two replicate wells. A clonotype was called cross-reactive if it was significantly expanded both in SARS-CoV-2 spike wells and in at least one common cold coronavirus spike condition. Using the stringdist R package, CDR3 similarity was measured by Levenshtein distance, and unrooted trees were constructed with ape in R 3.6.1. TCRdb's version of the immuneACCESS table is confined to in-frame rearrangements and falls short of the full clone set. An unresolved V gene accounts for under half of the shortfall where checked; the remainder is of unknown origin. That table furnishes V, J and clone size, whereas the DNA furnished D and trimming. The sample records about 25,000 clones, around 73% of which are singletons. The biggest ten clones account for roughly 4.7% of the sample.

The receptor was isolated from a human donor who received a COVID-19 vaccine. Recombination joined TRBV27 with TRBJ1-2, with no confident D gene call. The specimen was CD4+ T cells from PBMCs cultured with SARS-CoV-2 spike peptides, collected before COVID-19 vaccination. This specimen's cell subset or site label, interpreted: SARS-CoV-2 spike overlapping peptide pool stimulation. The CDR3 region reads CASSTLAEGGYTF. The DNA reads as follows: TGTGCCAGCAGTACGCTAGCGGAGGGAGGCTACACCTTC.